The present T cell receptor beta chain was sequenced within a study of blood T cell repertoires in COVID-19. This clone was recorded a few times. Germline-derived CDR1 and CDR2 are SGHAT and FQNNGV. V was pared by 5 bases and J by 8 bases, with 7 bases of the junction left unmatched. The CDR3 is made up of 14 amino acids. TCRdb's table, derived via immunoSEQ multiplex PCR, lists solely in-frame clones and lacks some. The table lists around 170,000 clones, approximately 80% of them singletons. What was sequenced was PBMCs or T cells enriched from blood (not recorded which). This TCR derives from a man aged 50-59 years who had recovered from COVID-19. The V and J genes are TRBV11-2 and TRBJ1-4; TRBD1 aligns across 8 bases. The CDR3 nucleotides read TGTGCCAGCAGCATCGACAGGGGACGGGAAAAACTGTTTTTT. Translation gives CASSIDRGREKLFF.